These 27 T cell receptor beta chains share one sample of origin, sequenced in a study of CD8+ T cells in alopecia areata. The treatment denotes: oral pan-JAK inhibitor, 5-10 mg twice daily. Following extraction, RNA underwent reverse transcription to cDNA, which served as the sequencing template. Assay: immunoSEQ multiplex PCR; the TCRdb copy retains only in-frame clones and omits some. The sample has over 150,000 clones, more than 45% seen once; the top ten hold about 5.5%. Sample: CD4+ T cells sorted from blood, taken at week 24, from a patient treated with tofacitinib. The receptor set was obtained from a human donor with alopecia areata.

A few counts support this clone. This sequence joins TRBV4-1 and TRBJ2-7; D tentatively reads TRBD1 or TRBD2 (5 bases each). The CDR3 contains 16 residues. Germline assignment: CDR1 MGHRA and CDR2 YSYEKL. Trimming removed 1 base from V and 2 bases from J, with 15 bases in between. CDR3 DNA: TGCGCCAGCAGCCAAGTATCGGGGACCCCCCCCTACGAGCAGTACTTC. It specifies CASSQVSGTPPYEQYF.

This clone has a single count. The genes are TRBV7-2 and TRBJ2-7, with D possibly TRBD2 on 5 matching bases. With 3 bases removed from V and 4 bases from J, the gap between germline ends came to 16 bases. Germline V CDR1 and CDR2: SGHTA, FQGNSA. The CDR3 loop spans 15 amino acids. The CDR3 sequence is CASSFSSGHQYEQYF. The CDR3, as DNA: TGTGCCAGCAGCTTTTCAAGCGGTCATCAATACGAGCAGTACTTC.

This chain joins TRBV29-1 and TRBJ1-1, with TRBD1 as a possible D gene (5 bases). CDR3 length: 13 residues. Trimming removed 2 bases at V and 1 base at J, with 8 bases between. Germline V CDR1 and CDR2: SQVTM, ANQGSEA. The CDR3 nucleotides read TGCAGCGTTGAACAGGGACGGAACACTGAAGCTTTCTTT. This translates into CSVEQGRNTEAFF.

The V gene is TRBV25-1, the J gene TRBJ2-2, with D tentatively TRBD2 (5 bases). The V end lost 2 bases, the J end lost 6 bases, and 13 bases lay between the germline ends. The CDR3 sequence is 15 residues long. CDR1 and CDR2 from the germline V gene are MGHDK and SYGVNS. Written as DNA, the CDR3 is TGTGCCAGCAGTGAAATAGGGAGCCCCCCCGGGGAGCTGTTTTTT. It codes for CASSEIGSPPGELFF.

The rearrangement links TRBV7-3 to TRBJ1-1, with TRBD1 matching over 7 bases. The CDR3 is made up of 15 amino acids. V lost 2 bases and J lost 4; bases outside the gene matches: 7. From germline, CDR1 is SGHTA and CDR2 FQGTGA. This chain's CDR3 is CASSLLATGSTEAFF. As DNA, the CDR3 is TGTGCCAGCAGCTTACTGGCGACAGGGAGCACTGAAGCTTTCTTT.

This rearrangement joins TRBV5-1 to TRBJ2-3; 7 nucleotides line up with TRBD1. The trim removed 0 bases at V and 6 bases at J, leaving 13 bases unmatched. The CDR3 covers 17 residues. Per the germline V gene, CDR1 is SGHRS and CDR2 is YFSETQ. In DNA, the CDR3 is TGCGCCAGCAGCTTGGACGGCCCGGGACAGCCCAGTGATACGCAGTATTTT. Encoded protein: CASSLDGPGQPSDTQYF.

This chain joins TRBV15 and TRBJ1-1; tentatively, D is TRBD1 (5 bases). Trimming cost V 3 bases and J 6 bases, with 14 bases left between them. CDR1 and CDR2 from the germline V gene are LNHNV and YYDKDF (reference sequence). The CDR3 is 14 amino acids. As DNA, the CDR3 is TGTGCCACCAGCAGTGGAGGGACCGGGCCTGAAGCTTTCTTT. Its translation: CATSSGGTGPEAFF.

This chain uses TRBV28 with TRBJ2-3; D not certain. Between the trimmed V and J ends, which lost 4 bases and 2 bases, there was a span of 10 bases. The CDR3 length is 14 residues. Germline CDR1 and CDR2: MDHEN and SYDVKM. For the CDR3, the DNA is TGTGCCAGCAGTTCTTCTGTACTCACAGATACGCAGTATTTT. It specifies CASSSSVLTDTQYF. The variable domain in full, with the rest retrieved from reference TRBV28 and TRBJ2-3, is DVKVTQSSRYLVKRTGEKVFLECVQDMDHENMFWYRQDPGLGLRLIYFSYDVKMKEKGDIPEGYSVSREKKERFSLILESASTNQTSMYLCASSSSVLTDTQYFGPGTRLTVL.

The chain combines TRBV7-2 with TRBJ2-1; 8 bases match TRBD2. V gave up 5 bases and J gave up 8 bases; unmatched junction bases: 14. Germline CDR1 is SGHTA and CDR2 is FQGNSA. This CDR3 spans 16 amino acids. The CDR3 region is CASSAGRGAVSDEQFF. CDR3 nucleotide sequence: TGTGCCAGCAGCGCGGGGCGGGGGGCCGTTTCGGATGAGCAGTTCTTC.

The V and J genes are TRBV7-8 and TRBJ2-7; the match to TRBD1 covers 9 bases. V gave up 4 bases and J gave up 4 bases; unmatched junction bases: 5. There are 14 residues in the CDR3. The V gene's germline CDR1 is SGHVS and CDR2 FQNEAQ. In DNA form, the CDR3 reads TGTGCCAGCAGCTGGACAGGGGAAGCATACGAGCAGTACTTC. Protein: CASSWTGEAYEQYF.

This chain uses TRBV28 with TRBJ1-1; D is uncertain. V lost 6 bases and J lost 1, with 12 bases in between. The CDR3 sequence is 14 residues long. Germline assignment: CDR1 MDHEN and CDR2 SYDVKM. This CDR3 is CASSLQRWNTEAFF. In DNA form, the CDR3 reads TGTGCCAGCAGCCTGCAGCGTTGGAACACTGAAGCTTTCTTT.

The chain joins TRBV28 to TRBJ1-5; D uncertain. The CDR3 is 20 amino acids. From germline, CDR1 is MDHEN and CDR2 SYDVKM. Deletions cut 4 bases from V and 0 bases from J, with 25 bases between. Here the CDR3 DNA reads TGTGCCAGCAGTTCACCTCGAAGGATACGGATAACAAATAGCAATCAGCCCCAGCATTTT. It yields the protein CASSSPRRIRITNSNQPQHF.

The J gene is TRBJ1-1, the V gene TRBV29-1; 8 nucleotides match TRBD1. The CDR3 is 14 amino acids. Germline loops: CDR1 SQVTM, CDR2 ANQGSEA. The V gene end was trimmed by 2 bases and the J gene end by 0 bases; junction bases not matched to a gene: 2. The CDR3 region is CSVEQDRVNTEAFF. The CDR3 bases are TGCAGCGTTGAACAGGACAGGGTGAACACTGAAGCTTTCTTT.

This rearrangement joins TRBV29-1 to TRBJ2-5, with no clear D. V was clipped by 7 bases and J by 11 bases, with 8 bases between them. The germline V gene encodes CDR1 SQVTM and CDR2 ANQGSEA. This CDR3 spans 8 amino acids. CDR3 sequence: CSGGSQYF. Here the CDR3 DNA reads TGCAGCGGGGGTTCGCAGTACTTC.

Only a few counts were recorded for this clone. The CDR3 spells CASSHRSGSNQPQHF. The CDR3 nucleotides read TGCGCCAGCAGTCACCGCTCGGGGAGCAATCAGCCCCAGCATTTT. The genes are TRBV23-1 and TRBJ1-5; D remains ambiguous. TRBV23-1 is treated as an ORF (open reading frame) with a function not yet certain. The CDR3 spans 15 residues. V was trimmed by 3 bases and J by 1 base, leaving 10 bases between them.

This clone was counted at least ten times. This chain connects TRBV4-2 to TRBJ2-7, with D hard to call. This CDR3 has 17 residues. CDR1 and CDR2 (germline): LGHNA, YNFKEQ. V lost 1 base and J 0 bases, leaving 16 bases between the germline ends. CDR3 region: CASSQATPRTFSYEQYF. CDR3 DNA sequence: TGTGCCAGCAGCCAAGCTACGCCTCGGACGTTCTCCTACGAGCAGTACTTC.

V gene TRBV29-1 combines with J gene TRBJ2-5, with 12 bases fitting TRBD1. The CDR3 runs to 15 residues. V was clipped by 6 bases and J by 5 bases; unmatched bases: 10. Per the germline V gene, CDR1 is SQVTM and CDR2 is ANQGSEA. The CDR3 loop reads CSVVPGQGAGETQYF. The CDR3 DNA sequence: TGCAGCGTCGTCCCGGGACAGGGGGCTGGGGAGACCCAGTACTTC.

This rearrangement joins TRBV19 to TRBJ2-7, with 8 bases matching TRBD2. The junction had 14 bases not matched to a gene; V was cut back by 6 bases and J by 7 bases. Germline CDR1 reads LNHDA; CDR2 reads SQIVND (reference sequence). The length of the CDR3 is 15 residues. The CDR3 reads CASSPSSSGTQEQYF. The CDR3 DNA is TGTGCCAGTAGCCCCTCCAGTAGCGGGACACAGGAGCAGTACTTC.

This sequence joins TRBV7-9 and TRBJ1-2; the match to TRBD1 covers 8 bases. Germline V gene data show CDR1 as SEHNR and CDR2 as FQNEAQ (reference sequence). This CDR3 spans 15 amino acids. Trimming at V came to 5 bases and at J to 2 bases, leaving 7 bases not matched to a gene. In nucleotides, the CDR3 is TGTGCCAGCAGCAGCCGACAGGGGTCAAACTATGGCTACACCTTC. Its translation: CASSSRQGSNYGYTF.

The CDR3 region has the DNA TGCAGCGTTCGGACAGGAAACACCATATATTTT. Residues: CSVRTGNTIYF. The chain combines TRBV29-1 with TRBJ1-3, with a possible D match to TRBD1 (5 bases). Germline CDR1 and CDR2: SQVTM and ANQGSEA. This CDR3 region has 11 residues. Trimming shortened V by 5 bases and J by 4 bases, and 6 bases separated the two germline ends.

This clone was seen once. V usage is TRBV7-3 and J usage is TRBJ1-1; possible D gene TRBD1, 6 bases. V dropped 6 bases and J dropped 0 bases, with 11 bases sitting between them. The CDR3 covers 14 residues. CDR1 is SGHTA, CDR2 FQGTGA, per germline. The CDR3, as DNA: TGTGCCAGCAGTCTTTGGGGGCTGAACACTGAAGCTTTCTTT. Translation: CASSLWGLNTEAFF.

In DNA, the CDR3 is TGTGCCAGCAGGAGGGACGCGGGCACCGGGGAGCTGTTTTTT. Its protein is CASRRDAGTGELFF. The rearrangement uses TRBV9 and TRBJ2-2; D possibly uses TRBD1 or TRBD2 (5 bases each). V was trimmed by 5 bases and J by 4 bases, leaving 12 bases between them. Germline-derived CDR1 and CDR2 are SGDLS and YYNGEE. The CDR3 is 14 amino acids.

The V call is TRBV29-1, the J call TRBJ1-1; 7 positions match TRBD1. V was clipped by 6 bases and J by 5 bases; unmatched bases: 9. The length of the CDR3 is 13 residues. Germline V gene data show CDR1 as SQVTM and CDR2 as ANQGSEA. The CDR3 region is CSVAYTGVTEAFF. CDR3 nucleotides: TGCAGCGTCGCCTATACAGGGGTAACTGAAGCTTTCTTT. Looking up the rest from reference TRBV29-1 and TRBJ1-1 gives the full variable domain: SAVISQKPSRDICQRGTSLTIQCQVDSQVTMMFWYRQQPGQSLTLIATANQGSEATYESGFVIDKFPISRPNLTFSTLTVSNMSPEDSSIYLCSVAYTGVTEAFFGQGTRLTVV.

This rearrangement joins TRBV9 to TRBJ2-7; 7 bases match TRBD2. CDR3 length equals 14 residues. Germline CDR1 is SGDLS and CDR2 is YYNGEE. The trim removed 0 bases at V and 3 bases at J, leaving 3 bases unmatched. CDR3 protein: CASSVDGRSYEQYF. The CDR3 DNA reads TGTGCCAGCAGCGTAGACGGGAGGAGCTACGAGCAGTACTTC.

This clone was counted a single time. V usage is TRBV19 and J usage is TRBJ2-3, with D tentatively TRBD2 (5 bases). Germline CDR1 LNHDA, CDR2 SQIVND (reference sequence). Trimming cost V 7 bases and J 5 bases, with 10 bases left between them. The CDR3 has 12 amino acids. CDR3 amino acids: CASNHGKDTQYF. The CDR3 DNA reads TGTGCCAGTAATCACGGGAAAGATACGCAGTATTTT.

This clone has just a few counts. V gene TRBV4-3 combines with J gene TRBJ2-3; maybe TRBD2 (6 bases). There are 14 residues in the CDR3. Germline assignment: CDR1 LGHNA and CDR2 YSLEER. V was shortened by 5 bases and J by 2 bases, with 11 bases between the two germline ends. CDR3 amino acids: CASSKGRDTDTQYF. As DNA, the CDR3 is TGCGCCAGCAGCAAAGGGCGGGACACAGATACGCAGTATTTT.

In its sample, this clone was seen a few times. The chain recombines TRBV7-9 with TRBJ2-3; no definite D call. V was pared by 5 bases and J by 2 bases, with 11 bases between. The CDR3 totals 14 residues. CDR1 is SEHNR and CDR2 is FQNEAQ in the germline V gene (reference sequence). Here the CDR3 DNA reads TGTGCCAGCAGCGCTGGATTTCACACAGATACGCAGTATTTT. It yields the protein CASSAGFHTDTQYF.